The table lists the clone carrying this T cell receptor (beta chain) with a few counts. Its antigen is unidentified. The data were obtained in a study of T cell repertoires in cytomegalovirus infection. At the level of the study: Recently identified HLA-C-restricted CMV epitopes were used, and well-studied HLA-B-restricted CMV epitopes were used as well. Public TCR beta signatures were indicative of both CMV infection and a matching HLA type.

The ends were cut back, 6 bases at V and 0 bases at J, with 15 bases in the middle. The CDR3 has 16 amino acids. Germline V lookup: CDR1 DFQATT, CDR2 SNEGSKA (reference sequence). General study results and limits: There were HLA-C-restricted CMV-specific TCR beta clonotypes dominating the ex vivo response. Carriers of CMV plus the relevant HLA were identified by cumulative public TCR beta family frequency.

TCRdb re-called the reads with MiXCR, one entry per CDR3 protein. This table holds about 770,000 distinct CDR3 sequences, 25% to 35% found once. This receptor was obtained from a human donor in good health (CMV status not recorded). Some clones in this sample may be carry-over from other donors' samples. The chain is built from TRBV20-1 and TRBJ1-6; the D gene is possibly TRBD1 (5 bases). Sequenced material: cultured CD8+ T cells from PBMCs, taken from culture after CMV antigen stimulation. The CDR3 is CSAPPGESSYNSPLHF. In DNA form, the CDR3 reads TGCAGTGCCCCGCCGGGGGAAAGCTCCTATAATTCACCCCTCCACTTT.